What follows are 22 T cell receptor beta chains derived from one specimen sequenced in a study of cytomegalovirus exposure and HLA in healthy donors. Vbeta (60) and Jbeta (13) primers were used in the PCR. Profiling relied on immunoSEQ multiplex PCR, and the TCRdb table lists in-frame clones only, not all of them. The sample has about 140,000 clones; just over 65% are singletons. Sequencing input: PBMCs. The receptors were gathered from a woman aged 55 to 70 in good health and CMV-seronegative.

This clone was seen only a few times. The V call is TRBV5-4, the J call TRBJ2-5, with 7 bases that match TRBD2. Germline loops: CDR1 SGHNT, CDR2 YYREEE (reference sequence). J was trimmed by 4 bases and V by 0 bases; bases with no gene match: 6. This CDR3 has 15 amino acids. The CDR3 reads CASSLAGGSGETQYF. CDR3 sequence (DNA): TGTGCCAGCAGCTTGGCTGGCGGGAGCGGAGAGACCCAGTACTTC.

This clone was seen only once. This chain uses TRBV7-2 with TRBJ2-7; D remains ambiguous. The CDR3 totals 14 residues. In germline, CDR1 is SGHTA, CDR2 FQGNSA. V dropped 5 bases and J dropped 7 bases, with 18 bases sitting between them. In nucleotides, the CDR3 is TGTGCCAGCAGCCCTCAGAGCTACCTAGTTGAGCAGTACTTC. Its translation: CASSPQSYLVEQYF. Filled out from reference TRBV7-2 and TRBJ2-7, the complete variable domain reads GAGVSQSPSNKVTEKGKDVELRCDPISGHTALYWYRQSLGQGLEFLIYFQGNSAPDKSGLPSDRFSAERTGGSVSTLTIQRTQQEDSAVYLCASSPQSYLVEQYFGPGTRLTVT.

This chain joins TRBV7-3 and TRBJ2-2; 12 bases are a match to TRBD2. CDR1 and CDR2 (germline): SGHTA, FQGTGA. The CDR3 has 18 amino acids. V shed 0 bases, J shed 7 bases, and the junction held 9 bases outside the gene matches. The CDR3 spells CASSLTVLAGGPSGELFF. CDR3 nucleotide sequence: TGTGCCAGCAGCTTAACGGTGCTAGCGGGGGGGCCGAGCGGGGAGCTGTTTTTT.

J is TRBJ1-5 and V is TRBV4-2; 11 nucleotides line up with TRBD1. V trimming: 2 bases; J trimming: 7 bases; junction bases outside the gene matches: 13. This CDR3 has 18 amino acids. In germline, CDR1 is LGHNA, CDR2 YNFKEQ. The CDR3 DNA follows: TGTGCCAGCAGCCAAACTCTCGGGACAGGGGGTTACAGGCAGCCCCAGCATTTT. Translation gives CASSQTLGTGGYRQPQHF.

This chain uses TRBV27 with TRBJ2-2; 8 nucleotides match TRBD2. The length of the CDR3 is 16 residues. Germline V gene data show CDR1 as MNHEY and CDR2 as SMNVEV (reference sequence). With V trimmed by 8 bases and J by 8 bases, 16 bases remained unmatched. CDR3 coding DNA: TGTGCCAGCCTCCCCATATCGGGAGGGCCGACGGGGGAGCTGTTTTTT. Encoded protein: CASLPISGGPTGELFF.

The chain links TRBV7-6 to TRBJ2-2; 11 bases map to TRBD2. The CDR3 consists of 13 residues. CDR1 and CDR2 from the germline V gene are SGHVS and FNYEAQ. Trimming removed 9 bases from V and 7 bases from J; junction bases left unmatched: 4. The DNA for the CDR3 is TGTGCCAGTAGCGGGGGGGCCGGCGGGGAGCTGTTTTTT. Translation gives CASSGGAGGELFF.

This sequence joins TRBV11-2 and TRBJ1-2, with D unresolved. Germline assignment: CDR1 SGHAT and CDR2 FQNNGV. The CDR3 has 13 amino acids. V shed 1 base and J shed 3 bases, with 6 bases lying between them. DNA of the CDR3: TGTGCCAGCAGCTTAGGACACTACTATGGCTACACCTTC. Its translation is CASSLGHYYGYTF.

The rearrangement links TRBV28 to TRBJ1-2, with D hard to call. This CDR3 comprises 12 residues. Germline CDR1 reads MDHEN; CDR2 reads SYDVKM. Trimming cost V 4 bases and J 5 bases, with 8 bases left between them. The CDR3 spells CASSSQSYGYTF. The CDR3 nucleotides are TGTGCCAGCAGTTCACAGTCTTATGGCTACACCTTC.

This chain links TRBV30 with TRBJ2-1; D is ambiguous. CDR3 size: 9 residues. Trimming removed 7 bases from V and 8 bases from J, with 6 bases in between. Germline lookup yields CDR1 GTSNPN and CDR2 SVGIG (reference sequence). In DNA form, the CDR3 reads TGTGCCTTATCTTATGAGCAGTTCTTC. It yields the protein CALSYEQFF.

The DNA for the CDR3 is TGTGCCAGCAGCCCCAACCCCCCTAGCGGGAACACAGATACGCAGTATTTT. Its translation is CASSPNPPSGNTDTQYF. V gene TRBV7-9 combines with J gene TRBJ2-3, with 9 bases lining up with TRBD2. V was clipped by 5 bases and J by 2 bases; unmatched bases: 11. Looked up from germline, CDR1 is SEHNR and CDR2 is FQNEAQ (reference sequence). The CDR3 length is 17 residues.

This sequence joins TRBV4-1 and TRBJ2-1; D gene ambiguous. Per germline, CDR1 MGHRA and CDR2 YSYEKL. This CDR3 region has 14 residues. The V end lost 0 bases, the J end lost 7 bases, and 10 bases lay between the germline ends. This CDR3 reads CASSQDRSSNEQFF. The CDR3, as DNA: TGCGCCAGCAGCCAAGACCGGAGTAGTAATGAGCAGTTCTTC.

The chain links TRBV5-1 to TRBJ2-7; 7 nucleotides align to TRBD2. The CDR3 is 14 residues long. V trimming: 2 bases; J trimming: 1 base; junction bases outside the gene matches: 3. Germline V CDR1 and CDR2: SGHRS, YFSETQ. The CDR3 region has the DNA TGCGCCAGCAGCTTCAAGGGAGGGTCCTACGAGCAGTACTTC. Amino acids: CASSFKGGSYEQYF. Based on the CDR3 plus reference TRBV5-1 and TRBJ2-7, the full variable domain is KAGVTQTPRYLIKTRGQQVTLSCSPISGHRSVSWYQQTPGQGLQFLFEYFSETQRNKGNFPGRFSGRQFSNSRSEMNVSTLELGDSALYLCASSFKGGSYEQYFGPGTRLTVT.

The rearrangement uses TRBV9 and TRBJ2-2; D call uncertain. The germline gives CDR1 SGDLS, CDR2 YYNGEE. The CDR3 extends over 12 amino acids. V was shortened by 2 bases and J by 9 bases, with 8 bases between the two germline ends. CDR3 bases: TGTGCCAGCAGCGTGAGGAATTGGGAGCTGTTTTTT. It yields the protein CASSVRNWELFF.

A remark on this clone: One junction end does not reproduce the germline sequence, and a read error may be involved. The chain employs TRBV15 and TRBJ1-5; D is undetermined. Germline values: CDR1 LNHNV, CDR2 YYDKDF (reference sequence). The CDR3 consists of 15 residues. In nucleotides, the CDR3 is TGTGCCACCAGCAGAGAAAGAAATAGCAATCGGCCCCAGCATTTT. Its protein is CATSRERNSNRPQHF.

The chain recombines TRBV11-3 with TRBJ2-1; 7 nucleotides align to TRBD2. The V gene end was trimmed by 3 bases and the J gene end by 4 bases; junction bases not matched to a gene: 3. Germline assignment: CDR1 SGHNT and CDR2 YENEEA. The CDR3 loop spans 14 amino acids. The chain's CDR3 is CASSFGGGYNEQFF. CDR3 nucleotide sequence: TGTGCCAGCAGCTTCGGCGGGGGATACAATGAGCAGTTCTTC.

This clone was counted a single time. The rearrangement links TRBV19 to TRBJ2-2, with 11 bases that match TRBD1. The CDR3 loop spans 16 amino acids. From germline, CDR1 is LNHDA and CDR2 SQIVND (reference sequence). V lost 3 bases and J lost 5; bases outside the gene matches: 5. The CDR3 loop reads CASSIGGTGGTGELFF. For the CDR3, the DNA is TGTGCCAGTAGTATCGGGGGGACAGGGGGGACCGGGGAGCTGTTTTTT.

Turning to this clone: One end of the junction varies from germline; a read error may be responsible. The chain combines TRBV7-9 with TRBJ1-4; D is perhaps TRBD1 (5 bases). Germline loops: CDR1 SEHNR, CDR2 FQNEAQ (reference sequence). The CDR3 has 17 amino acids. The CDR3 loop is CSSSLVGQGPTNEKLFF. In DNA, the CDR3 is TGTTCCAGCAGCTTAGTTGGGCAGGGTCCCACGAATGAAAAACTGTTTTTT.

This clone appeared a few times. Other nucleotide sequences from this sample produce the same CDR3. The gene calls are TRBV4-1 and TRBJ1-2; D not resolved. V shed 0 bases and J shed 1 base, with 6 bases lying between them. The CDR3 consists of 14 residues. The V gene's germline CDR1 is MGHRA and CDR2 YSYEKL. The CDR3 nucleotides are TGCGCCAGCAGCCAAGATCGGGGTAACTATGGCTACACCTTC. Amino acid sequence: CASSQDRGNYGYTF.

This clone has only a few counts. The chain is built from TRBV6-1 and TRBJ2-5, with D perhaps TRBD2 (6 bases). The CDR3 contains 13 residues. The V and J ends lost 7 bases and 2 bases respectively, with 11 bases between them. CDR1 is MNHNS and CDR2 is SASEGT in the germline V gene. The CDR3 coding sequence is TGTGCCAGCAACCAGGGAGGTCAAGAGACCCAGTACTTC. Translated, it gives CASNQGGQETQYF.

This clone was counted only a few times. The V and J genes are TRBV11-2 and TRBJ2-2; TRBD1 agrees at 7 bases. CDR3 size: 15 residues. Germline trimming cut 1 base from V and 6 bases from J; bases unmatched to any gene: 5. From germline, CDR1 is SGHAT and CDR2 FQNNGV. The CDR3 region has the DNA TGTGCCAGCAGCTTAGTCGTAGGGGGCGCCGGGGAGCTGTTTTTT. Its protein product is CASSLVVGGAGELFF.

V usage is TRBV28 and J usage is TRBJ2-3; D is possibly TRBD2 (6 bases). The CDR3 covers 14 residues. V lost 2 bases to trimming and J lost 3 bases, with 9 bases between them. The germline V gene encodes CDR1 MDHEN and CDR2 SYDVKM. Written as DNA, the CDR3 is TGTGCCAGCAGTTTACAAGCGGGTACAGATACGCAGTATTTT. Residues: CASSLQAGTDTQYF.

V and J are TRBV7-3 and TRBJ2-5; D might be TRBD2 (5 bases). Germline V CDR1 and CDR2: SGHTA, FQGTGA. The CDR3 totals 13 residues. Trimming removed 7 bases from V and 5 bases from J, with 14 bases in between. The CDR3 here is CASTFSVKETQYF. CDR3 in DNA: TGTGCCAGCACCTTTAGCGTCAAGGAGACCCAGTACTTC.